This T cell receptor (beta chain) emerged from a study of blood T cell repertoires in COVID-19. At the level of the study: The samples span acute and convalescent COVID-19 from the United States, Italy and Spain. From T cells, B-cell-depleted T cells, or PBMCs came the material, which was cDNA or gDNA.

Per the authors' pipeline: Estimates of nucleated cell counts were drawn from the amplification of reference gene primers. The method was immunoSEQ multiplex PCR; TCRdb's version includes in-frame clones alone and lacks a portion of them. That table furnishes V, J and clone size, whereas the DNA furnished D and trimming. Of 90,000 to 120,000 clones in the sample, roughly four fifths were seen once. Looked up from germline, CDR1 is SGHRS and CDR2 is YFSETQ. V dropped 4 bases and J dropped 8; count of bases not matched to a gene: 8. This CDR3 contains 16 residues. The clonotype comes from a man in his 70s with active or convalescent COVID-19. The material sequenced was peripheral blood. V usage is TRBV5-1 and J usage is TRBJ2-1, with TRBD2 identical over 14 bases. CDR3 DNA sequence: TGCGCCAGCAGCGCCCAGACTAGCGGGAGGGGGTATGAGCAGTTCTTC. Its translation: CASSAQTSGRGYEQFF.